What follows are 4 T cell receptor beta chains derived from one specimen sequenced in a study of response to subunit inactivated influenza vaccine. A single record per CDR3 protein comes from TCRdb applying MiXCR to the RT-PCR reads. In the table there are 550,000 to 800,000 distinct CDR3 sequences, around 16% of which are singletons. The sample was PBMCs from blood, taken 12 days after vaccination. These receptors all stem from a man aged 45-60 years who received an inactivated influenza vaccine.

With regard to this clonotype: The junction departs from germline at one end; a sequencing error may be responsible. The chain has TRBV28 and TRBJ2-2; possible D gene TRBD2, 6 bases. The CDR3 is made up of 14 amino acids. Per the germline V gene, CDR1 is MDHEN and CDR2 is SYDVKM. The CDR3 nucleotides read TGTCCCAGCAGTCTAGCGAGGAACACCGGGGAGCTGTTTTTT. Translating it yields CPSSLARNTGELFF. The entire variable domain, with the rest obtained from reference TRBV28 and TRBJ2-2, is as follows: DVKVTQSSRYLVKRTGEKVFLECVQDMDHENMFWYRQDPGLGLRLIYFSYDVKMKEKGDIPEGYSVSREKKERFSLILESASTNQTSMYLCPSSLARNTGELFFGEGSRLTVL.

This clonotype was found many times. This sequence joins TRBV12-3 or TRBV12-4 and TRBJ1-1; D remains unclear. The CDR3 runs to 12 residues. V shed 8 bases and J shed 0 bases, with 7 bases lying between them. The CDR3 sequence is CASCTLNTEAFF. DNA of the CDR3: TGTGCCAGCTGCACGTTGAACACTGAAGCTTTCTTT.

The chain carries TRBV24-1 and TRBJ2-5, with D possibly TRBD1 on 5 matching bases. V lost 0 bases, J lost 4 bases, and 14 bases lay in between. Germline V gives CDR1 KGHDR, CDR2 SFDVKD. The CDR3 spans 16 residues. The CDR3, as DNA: TGTGCCACCAGTGATTTGTTGCCAGGGCTTGGAGAGACCCAGTACTTC. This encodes CATSDLLPGLGETQYF.

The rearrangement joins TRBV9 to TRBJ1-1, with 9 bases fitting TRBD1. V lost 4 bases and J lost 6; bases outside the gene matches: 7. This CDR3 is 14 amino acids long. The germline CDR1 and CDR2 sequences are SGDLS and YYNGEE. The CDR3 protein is CASSSTGGVAEAFF. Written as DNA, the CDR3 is TGTGCCAGCAGCTCGACAGGGGGGGTCGCTGAAGCTTTCTTT.